This T cell receptor (beta chain) was sequenced for a study of memory CD4+ T cells and cytomegalovirus serostatus. Study overall: This sample comes from healthy Belgian adults, fewer than ten CMV seropositive, 24 seronegative.

The assay was immunoSEQ multiplex PCR, and TCRdb's table has in-frame clones only and misses some. The sample includes tens of thousands of clones, 70% to 80% of them seen just once. This clone was observed a few times. The antigen is unknown. V lost 1 base and J 0 bases, leaving 15 bases between the germline ends. The CDR3 runs 17 residues. Germline assignment: CDR1 SEHNR and CDR2 FQNEAQ (reference sequence). Single viable CD3+CD4+CD8-CD45RO+ cells were sorted as the memory CD4+ T cells. The study's findings and limits: Suggested: most of the CMV-linked TCR signature lies in CD4+ memory cells.

This receptor was identified in an adult in good health and CMV-seronegative. The sequenced material came from memory CD4+ T cells from blood. The V gene is TRBV7-9, the J gene TRBJ1-1; D possibly corresponds to TRBD1 (5 bases). The CDR3 sequence is CASSLVGGREMNTEAFF. CDR3 nucleotide sequence: TGTGCCAGCAGCTTAGTAGGTGGCAGGGAAATGAACACTGAAGCTTTCTTT.